Presented here are 22 T cell receptor beta chains from one specimen sequenced in a study of blood T cell repertoires in COVID-19 (dated by TCRdb to the early 2020s). The method was the immunoSEQ multiplex PCR assay. Sourced from immuneACCESS, this table was stored by TCRdb with only in-frame sequences that have V and J called. A share of the clones is absent; for the studies checked, an unresolved V gene accounts for under half, and the remainder has no known explanation. The sample data list 300,000 to 350,000 clones, and almost 90% of these were observed just once. About 4.5% of the sample is in the top ten clones. Sequencing was done on a sample of PBMCs or T cells enriched from blood (not recorded which). These receptors were taken from a woman aged 18-29 years with acute COVID-19.

The genes are TRBV7-2 and TRBJ1-4; 8 positions match TRBD1. This CDR3 comprises 14 residues. Trimming cost V 5 bases and J 6 bases; bases outside gene matches: 5. Germline CDR1 and CDR2: SGHTA and FQGNSA. This CDR3 reads CASSPTTGDEKLFF. The CDR3 DNA reads as TGTGCCAGCAGCCCGACGACAGGGGATGAAAAACTGTTTTTT.

This sequence joins TRBV5-6 and TRBJ2-7; D possibly corresponds to TRBD1 (7 bases). CDR1 is SGHDT and CDR2 is YYEEEE in the germline V gene. Trimming left V 0 bases short and J 4 bases short, with 14 bases between. CDR3 length equals 15 residues. The CDR3, as DNA: TGTGCCAGCAGCTTGGGAGACAGGGAGGTTTACGAGCAGTACTTC. Protein: CASSLGDREVYEQYF.

The chain has TRBV11-3 and TRBJ1-1; no clear D. Germline-derived CDR1 and CDR2 are SGHNT and YENEEA. The V end lost 1 base, the J end lost 0 bases, and 9 bases lay between the germline ends. CDR3 length: 15 amino acids. CDR3 amino acids: CASSLGEGMNTEAFF. CDR3 in DNA: TGTGCCAGCAGCTTAGGTGAGGGCATGAACACTGAAGCTTTCTTT.

The V call is TRBV11-2, the J call TRBJ2-5; TRBD2 is a possible D gene (5 bases). The germline gives CDR1 SGHAT, CDR2 FQNNGV. The CDR3 runs 14 residues. Trimming took 4 bases from V and 5 from J, leaving 14 bases between them. The DNA for the CDR3 is TGTGCCAGCAGCTCGGCATCCAGCGGCGAGACCCAGTACTTC. Translated: CASSSASSGETQYF.

This chain uses TRBV6-5 with TRBJ2-2, with 7 positions matching TRBD2. V was pared by 7 bases and J by 5 bases, with 7 bases of the junction left unmatched. This CDR3 has 14 amino acids. From germline, CDR1 is MNHEY and CDR2 SVGAGI. CDR3 bases: TGTGCCAGCACCTCAGCGGGATGGACCGGGGAGCTGTTTTTT. It specifies CASTSAGWTGELFF.

This clone was recorded a few times. The V gene is TRBV6-5, the J gene TRBJ1-1; D gene ambiguous. This CDR3 contains 16 residues. The V end was cut by 2 bases, the J end by 0 bases, with 13 bases between. Germline CDR1 MNHEY, CDR2 SVGAGI. CDR3 bases: TGTGCCAGCAGTTACGACGAGGAAACCGTGAACACTGAAGCTTTCTTT. It specifies CASSYDEETVNTEAFF.

CDR3 in amino acids: CASSLSGAAGAYEQYF. In DNA, the CDR3 is TGTGCCAGCAGTTTATCCGGGGCCGCGGGAGCTTACGAGCAGTACTTC. The V and J genes are TRBV27 and TRBJ2-7, with 7 bases identical to TRBD2. Per the germline V gene, CDR1 is MNHEY and CDR2 is SMNVEV (reference sequence). Unmatched junction bases numbered 9, after V lost 0 bases and J lost 4 bases. The CDR3 sequence is 16 residues long.

V gene TRBV24-1 combines with J gene TRBJ2-1; tentatively, D is TRBD2 (6 bases). Trimming shortened V by 10 bases and J by 7 bases, and 19 bases separated the two germline ends. Germline V gives CDR1 KGHDR, CDR2 SFDVKD. The CDR3 is 14 residues long. The CDR3 DNA follows: TGTGCCACACAGTGGAAATCGGGGGTAAATGAGCAGTTCTTC. It yields the protein CATQWKSGVNEQFF.

This chain joins TRBV12-5 and TRBJ1-1; D is perhaps TRBD1 (5 bases). The V end lost 0 bases, the J end lost 3 bases, and 8 bases lay between the germline ends. Germline CDR1 LGHNT, CDR2 FRNRAP. This CDR3 is 14 amino acids long. CDR3 amino acids: CASGLVWGDTEAFF. CDR3 nucleotide sequence: TGTGCTAGTGGTTTGGTATGGGGGGACACTGAAGCTTTCTTT.

The V and J genes are TRBV29-1 and TRBJ2-5; D might be TRBD2 (6 bases). V was shortened by 6 bases and J by 5 bases, with 19 bases between the two germline ends. Germline CDR1 is SQVTM and CDR2 is ANQGSEA. This CDR3 region has 14 residues. CDR3 DNA: TGCAGCGTCCACCCCCAGGGAGGATATGAGACCCAGTACTTC. It translates to CSVHPQGGYETQYF.

CDR3 nucleotide sequence: TGTGCCAGCAGTTTCGGGCGGGAGGACGAGCAGTACTTC. Translating gives CASSFGREDEQYF. This chain connects TRBV27 to TRBJ2-7; TRBD2 matches at 8 bases. The CDR3 is made up of 13 amino acids. Germline CDR1 MNHEY, CDR2 SMNVEV (reference sequence). With 3 bases clipped from V and 5 bases from J, the junction kept 3 bases outside the gene matches.

J is TRBJ1-2 and V is TRBV28, with no clear D. Trimming pared 6 bases from V and 2 bases from J, leaving 10 bases between. This CDR3 is 13 amino acids long. Germline lookup yields CDR1 MDHEN and CDR2 SYDVKM. The CDR3 spells CASRRGGNYGYTF. The CDR3 DNA sequence: TGTGCCAGCAGACGGGGAGGAAACTATGGCTACACCTTC.

The chain couples TRBV19 to TRBJ1-3, with 9 bases identical to TRBD1. CDR1 is LNHDA, CDR2 SQIVND, per germline (reference sequence). V lost 4 bases, J lost 4 bases, and 5 bases stayed unmatched. The CDR3 loop spans 15 amino acids. CDR3: CASSTPGQGGNTIYF. The CDR3 DNA is TGTGCCAGTAGTACACCGGGACAGGGAGGAAACACCATATATTTT.

The chain combines TRBV5-1 with TRBJ1-5; 7 positions agree with TRBD1. The CDR3 is 17 amino acids. The junction had 10 bases not matched to a gene; V was cut back by 0 bases and J by 4 bases. Germline loops: CDR1 SGHRS, CDR2 YFSETQ. CDR3 region: CASSLGRGRGANQPQHF. The DNA for the CDR3 is TGCGCCAGCAGCTTGGGACGGGGCAGGGGGGCTAATCAGCCCCAGCATTTT.

The chain carries TRBV12-3 or TRBV12-4 and TRBJ2-7; TRBD2 matches 7 bases. The V and J ends lost 4 bases and 9 bases, in that order; junction bases with no gene match: 6. This CDR3 has 12 residues. The CDR3, as DNA: TGTGCCAGCAGTTCCGGATCGGGGGGGCAGTACTTC. Encoded protein: CASSSGSGGQYF.

The chain links TRBV28 to TRBJ1-6; a weak D match, TRBD1 (6 bases). Germline lookup yields CDR1 MDHEN and CDR2 SYDVKM. The CDR3 covers 16 residues. Trimming took 3 bases from V and 9 from J, leaving 18 bases between them. The DNA for the CDR3 is TGTGCCAGCAGTTTGGGGACATGGGGATTCGGTTCACCCCTCCACTTT. Its translation is CASSLGTWGFGSPLHF.

The chain recombines TRBV3-1 (or the pseudogene TRBV3-2) with TRBJ1-4; D perhaps matches TRBD1 (6 bases). V was cut by 1 base and J by 4 bases, with 22 bases left in between. The CDR3 loop spans 19 amino acids. Germline CDR1 and CDR2: LGHDT and YNNKEL (reference sequence). The CDR3 DNA reads as TGTGCCAGCAGCCAAGGAACGACCAGGGGCTTAGGGCGTAATGAAAAACTGTTTTTT. Translation gives CASSQGTTRGLGRNEKLFF.

The chain is built from TRBV14 and TRBJ1-2; 9 bases line up with TRBD1. Germline-derived CDR1 and CDR2 are SGHDN and FVKESK. This CDR3 spans 15 amino acids. Trimming at V came to 6 bases and at J to 4 bases, leaving 9 bases not matched to a gene. The CDR3 reads CASRGTGNIPYGYTF. The CDR3 bases are TGTGCCAGCAGGGGGACAGGGAATATACCCTATGGCTACACCTTC.

This chain connects TRBV28 to TRBJ2-1, with 8 nucleotides matching TRBD2. Germline V gene lookup returns CDR1 MDHEN and CDR2 SYDVKM. There are 11 residues in the CDR3. Germline trimming cut 4 bases from V and 15 bases from J; bases unmatched to any gene: 5. In DNA, the CDR3 is TGTGCCAGCAGTTCATCGGGAGGGCCGTTCTTC. It is translated as CASSSSGGPFF.

V is TRBV29-1 and J is TRBJ2-7; no definite D call. This CDR3 contains 12 residues. Germline loops: CDR1 SQVTM, CDR2 ANQGSEA. V was trimmed by 6 bases and J by 7 bases, leaving 16 bases between them. CDR3 amino acids: CSVKLLHREQYF. The DNA for the CDR3 is TGCAGCGTGAAATTGCTCCACCGGGAGCAGTACTTC.

Written as DNA, the CDR3 is TGTGCCAGCAGTTCCCCCCCTCGGGATGAGCAGTTCTTC. Translation: CASSSPPRDEQFF. The chain uses TRBV9 and TRBJ2-1, with unresolved D. Germline V gene data show CDR1 as SGDLS and CDR2 as YYNGEE. This CDR3 is built from 13 residues. With 5 bases removed from V and 8 bases from J, the gap between germline ends came to 14 bases.

This chain joins TRBV19 and TRBJ2-7; TRBD2 might be the D (6 bases). This CDR3 spans 14 amino acids. The ends were cut back, 5 bases at V and 4 bases at J, with 15 bases in the middle. CDR1 LNHDA and CDR2 SQIVND come from the germline V gene (reference sequence). In nucleotides, the CDR3 is TGTGCCAGTAGTTTCCCGGGACTTCCGTACGAGCAGTACTTC. Protein sequence: CASSFPGLPYEQYF.